These T cell receptor beta chains were read from a single sample in a study of response to subunit inactivated influenza vaccine. One entry per CDR3 protein results from TCRdb running MiXCR on the RT-PCR reads. This repertoire shows 600,000 to 850,000 distinct CDR3 sequences, less than 15% found once; its top ten account for less than 8.5%. The material was PBMCs from blood, obtained 14 to 15 days before vaccination. Receptors were obtained from a man aged 45 to 65 who received an inactivated influenza vaccine. Each CDR3 is given with its conserved first and last residue. The D gene is left open where the match is weak.

V	D	J	CDR3
TRBV7-2	.	TRBJ2-3	CASSTHEGGTQYF
TRBV2	TRBD2	TRBJ2-3	CASIWRGGRRDTQYF
TRBV7-8	.	TRBJ1-1	CASSSVVATEAFF
TRBV7-2	.	TRBJ1-6	CASSPHQSGRSNSPLHF
TRBV12-3/TRBV12-4	.	TRBJ2-3	CASSLPIRDTQYF
TRBV4-2	TRBD1	TRBJ1-3	CASSQVTGAGNTIYF
TRBV5-5	TRBD1	TRBJ2-7	CAISLEWGQGSSYEQYF
TRBV19	TRBD1	TRBJ1-1	CASSIQGGITEAFF
TRBV20-1	TRBD2	TRBJ2-7	CSARGGGVREQYF
TRBV7-2	.	TRBJ2-1	CASSLGAGYYNEQFF
TRBV20-1	.	TRBJ1-1	CSARRDRHTEAFF
TRBV5-1	.	TRBJ2-3	CASSSRRDTQYF
TRBV4-2	.	TRBJ1-1	CASSPVSSMNTEAFF
TRBV6-1	.	TRBJ2-5	CASSQGYQETQYF
TRBV7-2	TRBD2	TRBJ2-3	CASSRAGGSTDTQYF
TRBV11-2	.	TRBJ2-7	CASSPGSAGTYEQYF
TRBV12-3/TRBV12-4	.	TRBJ1-1	CASTQAGGWALKAFF
TRBV6-6	.	TRBJ2-3	CASKIDSTDTHYF
TRBV7-2	.	TRBJ1-6	CASSRAEYSPLHF
TRBV11-2	TRBD2	TRBJ2-1	CASSFGTSGGLGNEQFF
TRBV20-1	TRBD2	TRBJ2-3	CSARNLGEGAQYTQYF
TRBV10-3	.	TRBJ1-1	CATRTPLAKGNTEAFF
TRBV20-1	TRBD2	TRBJ2-1	CSASSGNSGKGQFF
TRBV20-1	TRBD1	TRBJ2-7	CSARDRSNYEQYF
TRBV7-2	.	TRBJ1-1	CASNLDPMNTEAFF
TRBV7-9	.	TRBJ2-7	CASSTLAGGSYEQYF
TRBV10-3	TRBD2	TRBJ2-5	CAIMQAGGPGETQYF
TRBV12-3/TRBV12-4	.	TRBJ2-3	CASSLQGLTDTQYF
TRBV20-1	.	TRBJ1-2	CSASILNYGYTF
TRBV13	TRBD2	TRBJ2-3	CASSTWTSGGTDTQYF
TRBV18	.	TRBJ1-1	CASSRAGRTEAFF
TRBV7-2	TRBD1	TRBJ1-6	CASSLNPGQVNSPLHF
TRBV20-1	.	TRBJ2-3	CSARRDTQYF
TRBV28	TRBD2	TRBJ2-1	CASSQIASGVSYNEQFF
TRBV6-2/TRBV6-3	.	TRBJ1-5	CASRLSGSNQPQHF
TRBV28	.	TRBJ2-7	CASSLFPQGRGEQYF
TRBV27	.	TRBJ2-3	CASSLSRGVGTDTQYF
TRBV4-3	.	TRBJ2-7	CASSTSLNYEQYF
TRBV5-1	.	TRBJ1-4	CASSLAGENEKLFF
TRBV28	.	TRBJ2-7	CASSPPGRSSYEQYF
TRBV4-1	.	TRBJ1-4	CASSQDQGSTNEKLFF
TRBV7-9	.	TRBJ2-3	CASSLSIWAGSSTDTQYF
TRBV10-3	.	TRBJ2-2	CAISLGGGTGELFF
TRBV24-1	.	TRBJ2-7	CATSRGGQWSYEQYF
TRBV6-2/TRBV6-3	TRBD2	TRBJ2-7	CASSYWAGGTYEQYF
TRBV15	.	TRBJ2-3	CATSRDRTVQDTQYF
TRBV30	TRBD1	TRBJ1-5	CAWTDRGINQPQHF
TRBV7-9	TRBD2	TRBJ2-2	CASVNKREGNTGELFF
TRBV20-1	.	TRBJ2-7	CSAGDRYEQYF
TRBV7-2	.	TRBJ2-7	CASSLAGLAYEQYF
TRBV6-4	.	TRBJ2-3	CASSQGHTDTQYF
TRBV7-2	TRBD2	TRBJ2-7	CASMPTGGTYEQYF
TRBV20-1	TRBD2	TRBJ2-3	CSARDLLAGGTDTQYF
TRBV20-1	.	TRBJ2-6	CSARDQGSGANVLTF